This TCR beta chain stems from a study of vaccination and CD4 T cells after COVID-19. This clonotype occurred a few times. Its antigen is not identified. Stated treatment: approximately nine-day PBMC culture with coronavirus spike peptide pools or control peptides (ViraFEST assay). CD4+ T lymphocytes from the unexposed donor were collected before the COVID-19 pandemic (2011-2018). Oncomine TCR Beta short-read sequencing was applied to DNA from cultured CD4+ T cells. Cultures of CD4+ T cells served as the source for extracting genomic DNA. One entry per CDR3 protein results from TCRdb running MiXCR on the PCR reads. The data contain 7,000 to 9,000 distinct CDR3 sequences, around 41% of them seen just once; the ten biggest clones take up about 25%. V shed 0 bases and J shed 5 bases, with 11 bases lying between them. The V gene's germline CDR1 is SGHTA and CDR2 FQGNSA. The CDR3 has 14 residues.

This clonotype was sampled from a human donor in good health. Source material: CD4+ T cells from blood, cultured in vitro. The chain carries TRBV7-2 and TRBJ2-7; D perhaps matches TRBD2 (7 bases). The CDR3 DNA sequence: TGTGCCAGCAGCTTAGCGGGGGGGCCCAACGAGCAGTACTTC. Its translation: CASSLAGGPNEQYF.